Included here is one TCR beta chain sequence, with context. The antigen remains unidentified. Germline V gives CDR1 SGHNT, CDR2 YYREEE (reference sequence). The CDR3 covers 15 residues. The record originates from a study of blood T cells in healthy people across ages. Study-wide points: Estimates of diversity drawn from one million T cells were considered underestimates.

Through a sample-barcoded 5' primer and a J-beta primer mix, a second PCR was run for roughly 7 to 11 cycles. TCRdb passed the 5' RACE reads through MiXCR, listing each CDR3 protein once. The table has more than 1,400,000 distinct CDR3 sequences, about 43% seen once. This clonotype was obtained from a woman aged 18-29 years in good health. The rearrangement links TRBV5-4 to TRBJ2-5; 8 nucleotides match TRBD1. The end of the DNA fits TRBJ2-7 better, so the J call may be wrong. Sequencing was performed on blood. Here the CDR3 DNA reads TGTGCCAGCAGCTTGGCTGGACAGGGAGTCTACGAGCAGTACTTC. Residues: CASSLAGQGVYEQYF.